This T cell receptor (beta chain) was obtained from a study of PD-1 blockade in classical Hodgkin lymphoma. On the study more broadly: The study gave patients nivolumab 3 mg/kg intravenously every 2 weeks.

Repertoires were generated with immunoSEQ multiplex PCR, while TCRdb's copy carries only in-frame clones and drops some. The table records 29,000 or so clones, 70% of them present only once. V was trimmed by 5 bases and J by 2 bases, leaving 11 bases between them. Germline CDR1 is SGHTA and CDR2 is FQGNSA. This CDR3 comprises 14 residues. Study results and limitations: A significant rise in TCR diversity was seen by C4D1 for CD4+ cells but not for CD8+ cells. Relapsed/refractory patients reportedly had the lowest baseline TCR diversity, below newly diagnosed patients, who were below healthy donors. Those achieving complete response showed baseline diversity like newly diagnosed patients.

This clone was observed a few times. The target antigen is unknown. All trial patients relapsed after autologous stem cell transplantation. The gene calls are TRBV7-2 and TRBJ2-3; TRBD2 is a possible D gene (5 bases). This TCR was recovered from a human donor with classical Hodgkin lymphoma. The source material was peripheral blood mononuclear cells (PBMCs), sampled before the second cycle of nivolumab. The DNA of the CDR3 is TGTGCCAGCAGCCCCGGACTGGCCACAGATACGCAGTATTTT. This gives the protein CASSPGLATDTQYF.